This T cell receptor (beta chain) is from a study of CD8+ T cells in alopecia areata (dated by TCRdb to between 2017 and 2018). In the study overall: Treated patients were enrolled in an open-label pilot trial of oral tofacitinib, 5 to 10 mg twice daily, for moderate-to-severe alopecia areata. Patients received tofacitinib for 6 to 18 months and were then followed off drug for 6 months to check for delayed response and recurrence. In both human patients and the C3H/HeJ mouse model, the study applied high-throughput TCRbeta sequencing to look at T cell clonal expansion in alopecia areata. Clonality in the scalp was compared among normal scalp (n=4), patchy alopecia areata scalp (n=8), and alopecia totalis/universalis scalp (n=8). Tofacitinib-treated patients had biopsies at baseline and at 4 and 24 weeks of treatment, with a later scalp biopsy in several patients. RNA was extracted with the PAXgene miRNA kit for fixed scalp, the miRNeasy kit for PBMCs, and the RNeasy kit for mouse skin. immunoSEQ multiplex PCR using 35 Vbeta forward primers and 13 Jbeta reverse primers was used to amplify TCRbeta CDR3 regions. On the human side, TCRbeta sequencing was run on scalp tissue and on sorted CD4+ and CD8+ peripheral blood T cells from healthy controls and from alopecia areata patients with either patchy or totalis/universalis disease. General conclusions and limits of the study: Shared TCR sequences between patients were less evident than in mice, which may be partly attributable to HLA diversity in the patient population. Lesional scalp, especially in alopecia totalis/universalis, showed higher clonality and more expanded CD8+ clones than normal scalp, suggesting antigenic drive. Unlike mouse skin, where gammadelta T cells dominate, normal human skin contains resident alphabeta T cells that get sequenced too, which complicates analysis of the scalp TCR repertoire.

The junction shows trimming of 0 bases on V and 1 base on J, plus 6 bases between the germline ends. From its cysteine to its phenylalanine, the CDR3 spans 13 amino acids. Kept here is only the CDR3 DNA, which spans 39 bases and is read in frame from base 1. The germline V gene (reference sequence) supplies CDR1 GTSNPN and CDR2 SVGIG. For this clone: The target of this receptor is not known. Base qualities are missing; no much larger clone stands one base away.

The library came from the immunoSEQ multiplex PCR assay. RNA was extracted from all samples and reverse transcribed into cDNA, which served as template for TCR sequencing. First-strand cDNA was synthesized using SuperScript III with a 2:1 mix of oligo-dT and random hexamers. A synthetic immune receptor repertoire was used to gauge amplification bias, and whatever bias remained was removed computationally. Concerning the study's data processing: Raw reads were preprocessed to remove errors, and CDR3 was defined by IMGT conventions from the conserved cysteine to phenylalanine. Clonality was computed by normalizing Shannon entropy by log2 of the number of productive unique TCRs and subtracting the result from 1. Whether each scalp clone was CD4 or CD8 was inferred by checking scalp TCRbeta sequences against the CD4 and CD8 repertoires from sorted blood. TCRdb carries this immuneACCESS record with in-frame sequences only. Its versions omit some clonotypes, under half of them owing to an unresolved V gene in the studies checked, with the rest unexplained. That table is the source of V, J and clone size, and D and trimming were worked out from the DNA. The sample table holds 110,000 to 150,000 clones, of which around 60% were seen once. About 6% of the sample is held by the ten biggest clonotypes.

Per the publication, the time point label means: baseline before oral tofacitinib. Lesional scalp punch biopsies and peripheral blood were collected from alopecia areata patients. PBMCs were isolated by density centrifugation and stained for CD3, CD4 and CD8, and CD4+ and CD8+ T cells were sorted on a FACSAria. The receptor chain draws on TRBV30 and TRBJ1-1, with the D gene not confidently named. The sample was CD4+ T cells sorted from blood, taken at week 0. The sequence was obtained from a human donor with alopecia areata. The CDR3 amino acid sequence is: CAWSVLENTEAFF. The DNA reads TGTGCCTGGAGTGTCCTAGAGAACACTGAAGCTTTCTTT.